In its sample, the clone carrying this TCR beta chain is medium-sized. As yet, its antigen is unknown. Researchers cocultured the mixed lymphocyte reaction cells at 37°C for five to six days. The sample belongs to a study of siplizumab effects on memory and regulatory T cells. On the study more broadly: Run as pairs, the mixed lymphocyte reactions received siplizumab at around 1 ug/mL or no drug. Broader study findings: Just a small share of alloreactive clones was traced back to unstimulated subsets. Roughly 75-97% of proliferating clones (CD4+ or CD8+) could not be assigned a naive or memory phenotype.

TCRdb's table, derived via immunoSEQ multiplex PCR, lists solely in-frame clones and lacks some. The sample records 8,000 or so clones, 35% to 40% being singletons. V lost 0 bases to trimming and J lost 1 base, with 6 bases between them. Germline V gene data show CDR1 as GTSNPN and CDR2 as SVGIG (reference sequence). There are 13 residues in the CDR3. The receptor was isolated from a human donor in good health; the cells came from an allogeneic mixed lymphocyte reaction. The sample comprised CFSE-low (dividing) CD8+ T cells sorted from an allogeneic mixed lymphocyte reaction. This chain connects TRBV30 to TRBJ1-2; D is undetermined. For the CDR3, the DNA is TGTGCCTGGAGTGTTTCAGTTAACTATGGCTACACCTTC. It codes for CAWSVSVNYGYTF.